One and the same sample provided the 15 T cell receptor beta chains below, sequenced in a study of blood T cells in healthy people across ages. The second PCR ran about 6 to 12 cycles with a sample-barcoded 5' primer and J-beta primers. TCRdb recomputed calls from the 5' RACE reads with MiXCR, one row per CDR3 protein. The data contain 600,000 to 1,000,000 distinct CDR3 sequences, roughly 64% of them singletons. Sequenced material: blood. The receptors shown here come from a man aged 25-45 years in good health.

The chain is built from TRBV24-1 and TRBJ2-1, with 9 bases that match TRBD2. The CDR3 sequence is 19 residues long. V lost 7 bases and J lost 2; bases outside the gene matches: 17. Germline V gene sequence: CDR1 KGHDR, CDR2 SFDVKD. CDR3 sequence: CATSSLAGRERGTYNEQFF. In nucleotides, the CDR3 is TGTGCCACCAGCTCTCTAGCGGGAAGAGAGAGGGGCACCTACAATGAGCAGTTCTTC.

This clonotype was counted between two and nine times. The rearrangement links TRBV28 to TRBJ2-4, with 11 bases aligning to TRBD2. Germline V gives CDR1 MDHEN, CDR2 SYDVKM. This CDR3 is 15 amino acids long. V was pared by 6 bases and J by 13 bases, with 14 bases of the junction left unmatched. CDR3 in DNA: TGTGCCAGCAGCCCACCCACTAGCGGGAGTGGTGAGCAGTACTTC. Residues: CASSPPTSGSGEQYF.

The CDR3: CSALLGAVDGDTQYF. The CDR3 DNA sequence: TGCAGCGCACTTCTAGGGGCGGTCGACGGAGATACGCAGTATTTT. V is TRBV29-1 and J is TRBJ2-3; TRBD1 is a possible D gene (5 bases). Trimming left V 7 bases short and J 5 bases short, with 22 bases between. This CDR3 has 15 amino acids. Per germline, CDR1 SQVTM and CDR2 ANQGSEA.

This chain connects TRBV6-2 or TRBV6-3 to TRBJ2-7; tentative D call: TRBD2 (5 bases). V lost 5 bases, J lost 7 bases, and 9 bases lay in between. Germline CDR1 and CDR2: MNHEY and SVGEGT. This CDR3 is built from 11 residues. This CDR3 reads CASSDYHEQYF. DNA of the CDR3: TGTGCCAGCAGTGACTACCATGAGCAGTACTTC.

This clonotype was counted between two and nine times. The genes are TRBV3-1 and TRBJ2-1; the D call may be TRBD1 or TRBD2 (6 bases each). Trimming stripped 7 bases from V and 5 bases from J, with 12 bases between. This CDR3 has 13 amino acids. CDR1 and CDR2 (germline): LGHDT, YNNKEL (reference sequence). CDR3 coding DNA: TGTGCCAGCAACGACAGGACTAACAATGAGCAGTTCTTC. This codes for CASNDRTNNEQFF.

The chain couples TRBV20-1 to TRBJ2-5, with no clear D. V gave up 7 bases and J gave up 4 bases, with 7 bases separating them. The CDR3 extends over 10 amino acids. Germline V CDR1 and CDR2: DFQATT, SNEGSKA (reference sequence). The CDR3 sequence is CSVPLETQYF. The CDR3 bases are TGCAGTGTTCCCCTAGAGACCCAGTACTTC.

The CDR3 is CASRRTSFSYEQYF. The CDR3 coding sequence is TGTGCCAGCAGGCGGACTAGCTTCTCCTACGAGCAGTACTTC. This chain uses TRBV12-3 or TRBV12-4 with TRBJ2-7, with 8 nucleotides matching TRBD2. J was trimmed by 0 bases and V by 6 bases; bases with no gene match: 4. The CDR3 has 14 residues.

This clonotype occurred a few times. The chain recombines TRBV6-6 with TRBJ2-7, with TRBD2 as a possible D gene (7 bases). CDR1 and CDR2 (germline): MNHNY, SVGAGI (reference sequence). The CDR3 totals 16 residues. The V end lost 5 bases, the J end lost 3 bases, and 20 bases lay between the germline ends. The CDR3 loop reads CASSSPSGGRRYEQYF. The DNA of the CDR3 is TGTGCCAGCAGTAGCCCCTCCGGGGGGCGCCGCTACGAGCAGTACTTC.

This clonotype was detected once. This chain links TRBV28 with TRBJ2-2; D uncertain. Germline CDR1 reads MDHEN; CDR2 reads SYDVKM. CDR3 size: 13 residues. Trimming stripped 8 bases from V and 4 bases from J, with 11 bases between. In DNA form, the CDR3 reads TGTGCCAGCGTCACCATGGGCACCGGGGAGCTGTTTTTT. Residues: CASVTMGTGELFF.

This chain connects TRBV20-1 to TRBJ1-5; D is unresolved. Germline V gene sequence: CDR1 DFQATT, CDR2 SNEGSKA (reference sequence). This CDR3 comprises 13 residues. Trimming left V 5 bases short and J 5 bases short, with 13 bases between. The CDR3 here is CSAPPQSDQPQHF. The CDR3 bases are TGCAGTGCTCCCCCGCAGTCGGATCAGCCCCAGCATTTT.

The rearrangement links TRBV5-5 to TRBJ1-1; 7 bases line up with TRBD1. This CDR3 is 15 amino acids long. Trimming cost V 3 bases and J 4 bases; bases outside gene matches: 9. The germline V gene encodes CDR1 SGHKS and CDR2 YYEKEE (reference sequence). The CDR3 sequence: CASSYRTGLVTEAFF. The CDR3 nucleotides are TGTGCCAGCAGCTACCGGACAGGTTTAGTCACTGAAGCTTTCTTT.

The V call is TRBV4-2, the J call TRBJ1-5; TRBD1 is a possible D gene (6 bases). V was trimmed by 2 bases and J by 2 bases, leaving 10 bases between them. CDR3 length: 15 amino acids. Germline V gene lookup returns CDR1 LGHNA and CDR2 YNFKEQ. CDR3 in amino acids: CASSQHGQRNQPQHF. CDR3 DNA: TGTGCCAGCAGCCAACATGGACAGCGCAATCAGCCCCAGCATTTT.

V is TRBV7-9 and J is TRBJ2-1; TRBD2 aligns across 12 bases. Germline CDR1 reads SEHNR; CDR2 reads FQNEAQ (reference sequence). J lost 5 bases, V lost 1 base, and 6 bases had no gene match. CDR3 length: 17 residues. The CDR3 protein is CASSLEGLAGPDNEQFF. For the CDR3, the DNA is TGTGCCAGCAGCTTAGAGGGACTAGCGGGTCCAGACAATGAGCAGTTCTTC.

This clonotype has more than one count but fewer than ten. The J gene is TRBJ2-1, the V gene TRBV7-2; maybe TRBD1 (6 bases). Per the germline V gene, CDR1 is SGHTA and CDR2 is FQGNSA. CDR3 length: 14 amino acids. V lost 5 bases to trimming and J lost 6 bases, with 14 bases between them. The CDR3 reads CASSPSRDTNEQFF. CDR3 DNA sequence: TGTGCCAGCAGCCCGTCCCGGGACACCAATGAGCAGTTCTTC.

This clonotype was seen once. The CDR3 loop reads CASSQDMGTEQFF. The CDR3 DNA sequence: TGTGCCAGCAGCCAAGATATGGGGACCGAGCAGTTCTTC. V gene TRBV4-2 combines with J gene TRBJ2-1; D is tentatively TRBD1 or TRBD2 (5 bases each). The ends were cut back, 0 bases at V and 10 bases at J, with 10 bases in the middle. The CDR3 is 13 residues long. Germline V CDR1 and CDR2: LGHNA, YNFKEQ.